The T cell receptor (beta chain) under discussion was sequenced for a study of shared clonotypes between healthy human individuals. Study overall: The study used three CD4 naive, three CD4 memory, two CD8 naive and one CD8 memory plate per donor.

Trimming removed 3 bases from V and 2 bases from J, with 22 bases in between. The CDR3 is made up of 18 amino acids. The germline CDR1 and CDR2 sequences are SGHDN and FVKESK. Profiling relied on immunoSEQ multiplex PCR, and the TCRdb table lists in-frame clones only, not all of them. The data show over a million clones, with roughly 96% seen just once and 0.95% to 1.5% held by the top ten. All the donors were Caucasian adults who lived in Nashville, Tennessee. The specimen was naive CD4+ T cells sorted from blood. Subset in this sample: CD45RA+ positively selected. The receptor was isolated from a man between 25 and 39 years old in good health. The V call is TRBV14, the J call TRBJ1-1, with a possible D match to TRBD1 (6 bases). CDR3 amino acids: CASSHTKGGLRINTEAFF. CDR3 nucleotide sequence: TGTGCCAGCAGCCATACCAAGGGGGGTCTAAGAATTAACACTGAAGCTTTCTTT.